This T cell receptor (beta chain) was captured in a study of T cell clonality in common variable immunodeficiency. This clone has a count of ten or more. This may arise from a read error, as a much more abundant clone is one base away. The protocol was immunoSEQ multiplex PCR, while the TCRdb copy is restricted to in-frame clones and leaves out a portion. The sample offers 30,000 to 45,000 clones and no singletons, the top ten holding less than 3%. Sequenced input: peripheral blood mononuclear cells. This receptor was taken from a person between 18 and 70 years old in good health.

CDR3 DNA, as far as it was read: TGTGCCAGTAGTATAGTAGGGCATAGCTCTGGGGCCAACGTG. Translation: CASSIVGHSSGANV. The whole CDR3 protein reads CASSIVGHSSGANVLFF. The chain couples TRBV19 to TRBJ2-2; D is possibly TRBD1 (5 bases). The read gets to within 3 residues of the CDR3 end, and the germline J gene fills in the rest. The germline CDR1 and CDR2 sequences are LNHDA and SQIVND (reference sequence). The CDR3 length is 17 residues.